Presented here are 10 T cell receptor beta chains from one specimen sequenced in a study of cytomegalovirus exposure and HLA in healthy donors. This PCR relied on a set of 60 Vbeta primers and 13 Jbeta primers. TCRdb's copy holds only in-frame clones and misses some; the assay was immunoSEQ multiplex PCR. The sample has some 130,000 clones; 80% are singletons. Sequences were obtained from PBMCs. These receptors were taken from a man under 40 in good health and CMV-seronegative.

This chain links TRBV5-6 with TRBJ2-7, with TRBD1 as a possible D gene (6 bases). The V gene lost 1 base and the J gene lost 6 bases, with 14 bases spanning the gap. Per the germline V gene, CDR1 is SGHDT and CDR2 is YYEEEE. The CDR3 is made up of 14 amino acids. The DNA of the CDR3 is TGTGCCAGCAGCTTGATCGGACAGCGGCTCGAGCAGTACTTC. Its translation is CASSLIGQRLEQYF.

This chain connects TRBV5-8 to TRBJ1-5; the D gene is possibly TRBD1 (5 bases). The CDR3 has 14 amino acids. Trimming removed 1 base at V and 2 bases at J, with 7 bases between. Germline CDR1 is SGHTS and CDR2 is YDEGEE. CDR3 residues: CASSLRRGNQPQHF. CDR3 bases: TGTGCCAGCAGCTTGCGCAGGGGCAATCAGCCCCAGCATTTT.

J is TRBJ1-1 and V is TRBV7-6; unclear D gene. Germline CDR1 is SGHVS and CDR2 is FNYEAQ. Trimming shortened V by 8 bases and J by 0 bases, and 10 bases separated the two germline ends. This CDR3 contains 13 residues. The CDR3 region has the DNA TGTGCCAGCGGCGCGGATTTGAACACTGAAGCTTTCTTT. Its protein product is CASGADLNTEAFF.

The gene calls are TRBV30 and TRBJ1-2, with a possible D match to TRBD1 (6 bases). CDR1 and CDR2 from the germline V gene are GTSNPN and SVGIG (reference sequence). Trimming took 4 bases from V and 4 from J, leaving 16 bases between them. The CDR3 sequence is 14 residues long. This chain's CDR3 is CAWKRTAGFYGYTF. The CDR3 DNA is TGTGCCTGGAAGAGGACAGCAGGCTTCTATGGCTACACCTTC.

This chain connects TRBV18 to TRBJ1-2; D gene unclear. The length of the CDR3 is 16 residues. CDR1 is KGHSH and CDR2 is LQKENI in the germline V gene. V lost 0 bases and J lost 5, with 16 bases in between. The CDR3 sequence is CASSPPKTPVWYGYTF. The CDR3 nucleotides are TGTGCCAGCTCACCACCGAAGACACCAGTTTGGTATGGCTACACCTTC.

V and J are TRBV7-6 and TRBJ2-5; D ambiguous. Germline assignment: CDR1 SGHVS and CDR2 FNYEAQ. The V gene lost 4 bases and the J gene lost 2 bases, with 5 bases spanning the gap. The CDR3 has 12 residues. CDR3 loop: CASSSPQETQYF. The CDR3 nucleotides are TGTGCCAGCAGCTCCCCACAAGAGACCCAGTACTTC.

The V and J genes are TRBV6-5 and TRBJ2-3, with 13 bases identical to TRBD2. CDR1 is MNHEY, CDR2 SVGAGI, per germline. The CDR3 is 16 amino acids. Trimming cost V 2 bases and J 5 bases; bases outside gene matches: 4. The chain's CDR3 is CASSYTTSGRGDTQYF. CDR3 DNA: TGTGCCAGCAGTTACACCACTAGCGGGAGGGGAGATACGCAGTATTTT.

The CDR3 region has the DNA TGTGCCAGCAAACCGGGACAGGGGGGCCACGAGCAGTACTTC. Translating gives CASKPGQGGHEQYF. The V call is TRBV27, the J call TRBJ2-7; TRBD1 matches at 11 bases. The V gene's germline CDR1 is MNHEY and CDR2 SMNVEV (reference sequence). The CDR3 loop spans 14 amino acids. Trimming took 7 bases from V and 5 from J; bases not matched to a gene: 7.

Regarding this clone: The junction differs from germline at one of its ends, possibly a read error. The chain couples TRBV2 to TRBJ1-2; TRBD1 might be the D (6 bases). The germline V gene has CDR1 SNHLY and CDR2 FYNNEI. This CDR3 spans 15 amino acids. The CDR3 loop reads CASSEAGQRPSGYPF. CDR3 nucleotide sequence: TGTGCCAGCAGTGAAGCCGGACAGAGGCCCTCGGGCTACCCCTTC.

This clone has a single count. The chain couples TRBV7-2 to TRBJ2-5, with D uncertain. The germline V gene has CDR1 SGHTA and CDR2 FQGNSA. The CDR3 runs to 14 residues. Trimming pared 6 bases from V and 3 bases from J, leaving 14 bases between. The CDR3 spells CASSPDMTKETQYF. DNA of the CDR3: TGTGCCAGCAGTCCAGACATGACAAAAGAGACCCAGTACTTC.